The 30 T cell receptor beta chains listed next were all sequenced from one sample in a study of chemoradiotherapy in HPV16-positive cancers (dated 2022 in TCRdb). Library preparation employed the immunoSEQ multiplex PCR assay. In TCRdb, the immuneACCESS table is reduced to in-frame sequences with V and J assigned. These tables do not hold every clone; where another copy was compared, an unresolved V gene accounts for under half, and the others remain unexplained. The sample includes about 23,000 clones, with roughly 84% observed a single time. The ten largest account for more than 3.5% of the sample. The sequencing used blood, collected from a patient who underwent chemoradiotherapy. These TCRs come from a human donor with HPV-associated anogenital cancer.

The CDR3 loop is CASSPGTGMNTGELFF. Here the CDR3 DNA reads TGTGCCAGCAGTCCGGGGACGGGGATGAACACCGGGGAGCTGTTTTTT. V gene TRBV7-6 combines with J gene TRBJ2-2; either TRBD1 or TRBD2 may supply D (5 bases each). V gave up 6 bases and J gave up 1 base, with 15 bases separating them. This CDR3 comprises 16 residues. Germline V lookup: CDR1 SGHVS, CDR2 FNYEAQ.

This clone has a single count. The rearrangement uses TRBV30 and TRBJ1-5; 7 positions match TRBD1. This CDR3 is built from 15 residues. CDR1 is GTSNPN, CDR2 SVGIG, per germline (reference sequence). V shed 2 bases, J shed 3 bases, and the junction held 7 bases outside the gene matches. For the CDR3, the DNA is TGTGCCTGGAGTCTCCCGGACAGGCACAATCAGCCCCAGCATTTT. This sequence encodes CAWSLPDRHNQPQHF.

The rearrangement links TRBV7-2 to TRBJ2-2; D is ambiguous. Germline V CDR1 and CDR2: SGHTA, FQGNSA. V was pared by 1 base and J by 5 bases, with 11 bases between. There are 15 residues in the CDR3. CDR3 coding DNA: TGTGCCAGCAGCTTAGTTGGACGGGTAACCGGGGAGCTGTTTTTT. Translated, it gives CASSLVGRVTGELFF.

CDR3 loop: CATSRDRISTDTQYF. The DNA for the CDR3 is TGTGCCACCAGCAGAGATCGGATTAGCACAGATACGCAGTATTTT. The gene calls are TRBV15 and TRBJ2-3; D not certain. Per the germline V gene, CDR1 is LNHNV and CDR2 is YYDKDF (reference sequence). Between the trimmed V and J ends, which lost 0 bases and 0 bases, there was a span of 7 bases. The CDR3 totals 15 residues.

This chain uses TRBV7-8 with TRBJ2-2; the D is unclear. The CDR3 length is 13 residues. Deletions cut 1 base from V and 3 bases from J, with 3 bases between. Germline-derived CDR1 and CDR2 are SGHVS and FQNEAQ. The CDR3 nucleotides read TGTGCCAGCAGCTTAGTGGACACCGGGGAGCTGTTTTTT. This sequence encodes CASSLVDTGELFF.

The chain is built from TRBV27 and TRBJ2-1, with 8 bases fitting TRBD2. CDR1 and CDR2 (germline): MNHEY, SMNVEV (reference sequence). V shed 2 bases and J 8 bases; nucleotides not matched to a gene: 14. The CDR3 contains 17 residues. The CDR3 sequence is CASSLVVAGPHGDEQFF. The CDR3, as DNA: TGTGCCAGCAGTTTAGTGGTAGCGGGGCCACACGGGGATGAGCAGTTCTTC.

This chain connects TRBV6-5 to TRBJ2-3; D may be TRBD2 (5 bases). CDR1 is MNHEY and CDR2 is SVGAGI in the germline V gene. Trimming took off 6 bases at V and 0 bases at J, with 13 bases between the two ends. This CDR3 region has 15 residues. The chain's CDR3 is CASRWTLGSTDTQYF. The DNA of the CDR3 is TGTGCCAGCAGATGGACTCTAGGGAGCACAGATACGCAGTATTTT.

The V and J genes are TRBV4-3 and TRBJ2-1, with 7 bases that match TRBD2. V gave up 0 bases and J gave up 9 bases; unmatched junction bases: 11. The germline CDR1 and CDR2 sequences are LGHNA and YSLEER. There are 16 residues in the CDR3. This chain's CDR3 is CASSQDQGGSRLEQFF. The CDR3 DNA reads as TGCGCCAGCAGCCAAGATCAGGGCGGGAGTAGACTTGAGCAGTTCTTC.

The chain has TRBV6-5 and TRBJ2-5; TRBD2 aligns across 10 bases. The CDR3 has 15 residues. The germline V gene has CDR1 MNHEY and CDR2 SVGAGI. With V trimmed by 8 bases and J by 6 bases, 12 bases remained unmatched. CDR3 amino acids: CASGGASGSSKTQYF. DNA for the CDR3: TGTGCCAGCGGGGGGGCTAGCGGGAGCTCGAAGACCCAGTACTTC.

The rearrangement links TRBV5-6 to TRBJ1-1; 10 bases agree with TRBD1. CDR3 length equals 16 residues. Germline V gene data show CDR1 as SGHDT and CDR2 as YYEEEE. Trimming took 4 bases from V and 5 from J; bases not matched to a gene: 11. The DNA of the CDR3 is TGTGCCAGCAGCCCTACTGACAGGGGGCTACGAACTGAAGCTTTCTTT. Amino acid sequence: CASSPTDRGLRTEAFF.

V usage is TRBV4-3 and J usage is TRBJ2-5; perhaps D is TRBD1 or TRBD2 (5 bases each). This CDR3 contains 17 residues. CDR1 and CDR2 (germline): LGHNA, YSLEER. V was trimmed by 1 base and J by 1 base, leaving 16 bases between them. This chain's CDR3 is CASSQVWGLGVQETQYF. The CDR3 DNA reads as TGCGCCAGCAGCCAAGTGTGGGGGTTGGGGGTCCAAGAGACCCAGTACTTC.

This chain joins TRBV7-8 and TRBJ2-1; TRBD1 might be the D (5 bases). Germline CDR1 and CDR2: SGHVS and FQNEAQ. The CDR3 is 15 residues long. Trimming stripped 0 bases from V and 1 base from J, with 7 bases between. The CDR3 coding sequence is TGTGCCAGCAGCTTAGCCCAGGGTTCCTACAATGAGCAGTTCTTC. Encoded protein: CASSLAQGSYNEQFF.

V usage is TRBV12-5 and J usage is TRBJ2-2; perhaps TRBD2 as D (6 bases). The CDR3 spans 18 residues. V lost 0 bases to trimming and J lost 2 bases, with 16 bases between them. Germline V gene data show CDR1 as LGHNT and CDR2 as FRNRAP. The DNA for the CDR3 is TGTGCTAGTGGTTTGGTACAAGGGCGGGGACCCAACACCGGGGAGCTGTTTTTT. Its translation: CASGLVQGRGPNTGELFF. Full variable domain (remainder filled in from reference TRBV12-5 and TRBJ2-2): DARVTQTPRHKVTEMGQEVTMRCQPILGHNTVFWYRQTMMQGLELLAYFRNRAPLDDSGMPKDRFSAEMPDATLATLKIQPSEPRDSAVYFCASGLVQGRGPNTGELFFGEGSRLTVL.

This chain uses TRBV10-3 with TRBJ2-2; 10 positions agree with TRBD2. The CDR3 runs to 16 residues. Trimming at V came to 2 bases and at J to 6 bases, leaving 6 bases not matched to a gene. Germline values: CDR1 ENHRY, CDR2 SYGVKD. Written as DNA, the CDR3 is TGTGCCATCAGTGAGGCCATAGCGGGGGGTGCCGGGGAGCTGTTTTTT. Translated, it gives CAISEAIAGGAGELFF.

The CDR3 here is CSVEMNYGYTF. For the CDR3, the DNA is TGCAGCGTTGAGATGAACTATGGCTACACCTTC. The V and J genes are TRBV29-1 and TRBJ1-2, with no clear D. The CDR3 extends over 11 amino acids. Germline CDR1 is SQVTM and CDR2 is ANQGSEA. V was trimmed by 3 bases and J by 2 bases, leaving 4 bases between them.

The CDR3 coding sequence is TGCGCCAGCAGCACAACATCGGACCGGCTGACCGGGGAGCTGTTTTTT. As protein: CASSTTSDRLTGELFF. V and J are TRBV5-1 and TRBJ2-2; D call uncertain. Germline V gene sequence: CDR1 SGHRS, CDR2 YFSETQ. Deletions cut 4 bases from V and 5 bases from J, with 18 bases between. This CDR3 spans 16 amino acids. The full variable domain, its missing parts supplied by reference TRBV5-1 and TRBJ2-2, is KAGVTQTPRYLIKTRGQQVTLSCSPISGHRSVSWYQQTPGQGLQFLFEYFSETQRNKGNFPGRFSGRQFSNSRSEMNVSTLELGDSALYLCASSTTSDRLTGELFFGEGSRLTVL.

CDR3 protein: CASSIGTSGPYNEQFF. The CDR3 DNA is TGTGCCAGCAGCATCGGAACTAGCGGTCCCTACAATGAGCAGTTCTTC. The rearrangement uses TRBV5-4 and TRBJ2-1; TRBD2 matches at 8 bases. CDR3 size: 16 residues. The germline V gene encodes CDR1 SGHNT and CDR2 YYREEE (reference sequence). V shed 4 bases, J shed 2 bases, and the junction held 8 bases outside the gene matches.

This clone was observed a few times. The rearrangement links TRBV29-1 to TRBJ2-4, with a possible D match to TRBD1 (6 bases). The germline gives CDR1 SQVTM, CDR2 ANQGSEA. Trimming removed 7 bases at V and 0 bases at J, with 13 bases between. The CDR3 has 14 amino acids. As DNA, the CDR3 is TGCAGCGCTCGGGACAAACTAGCCAAAAACATTCAGTACTTC. It encodes CSARDKLAKNIQYF.

This chain joins TRBV6-1 and TRBJ1-3; D not resolved. CDR3 length: 15 residues. The V end lost 1 base, the J end lost 3 bases, and 10 bases lay between the germline ends. Germline-derived CDR1 and CDR2 are MNHNS and SASEGT. CDR3 in DNA: TGTGCCAGCAGTGAAGTCGAGCTAGGTGGAAACACCATATATTTT. Protein product: CASSEVELGGNTIYF.

A single count supports this clone. The rearrangement links TRBV7-9 to TRBJ2-3; 9 nucleotides line up with TRBD1. Germline loops: CDR1 SEHNR, CDR2 FQNEAQ (reference sequence). Trimming at V came to 4 bases and at J to 4 bases, leaving 12 bases not matched to a gene. The CDR3 totals 17 residues. CDR3 region: CASSSYRGTGRPDTQYF. In DNA form, the CDR3 reads TGTGCCAGCAGCTCTTATAGGGGGACAGGGCGCCCAGATACGCAGTATTTT.

This clone was seen a single time. The V gene is TRBV27, the J gene TRBJ1-6; the D is unclear. CDR3 length: 15 residues. V was cut by 5 bases and J by 10 bases, with 18 bases left in between. In germline, CDR1 is MNHEY, CDR2 SMNVEV (reference sequence). The CDR3 spells CASSPVWVRYSPLHF. CDR3 in DNA: TGTGCCAGCAGTCCGGTATGGGTTCGTTACTCACCCCTCCACTTT.

Here the CDR3 reads CASSPPTPGQPQHF. The DNA for the CDR3 is TGTGCCAGCTCACCACCGACTCCAGGACAGCCCCAGCATTTT. The chain carries TRBV18 and TRBJ1-5; D is ambiguous. The CDR3 loop spans 14 amino acids. Germline loops: CDR1 KGHSH, CDR2 LQKENI. V lost 0 bases and J 7 bases, leaving 10 bases between the germline ends. The full variable domain, completed using reference TRBV18 and TRBJ1-5, is NAGVMQNPRHLVRRRGQEARLRCSPMKGHSHVYWYRQLPEEGLKFMVYLQKENIIDESGMPKERFSAEFPKEGPSILRIQQVVRGDSAAYFCASSPPTPGQPQHFGDGTRLSIL.

V gene TRBV19 combines with J gene TRBJ2-4; D is undetermined. V lost 9 bases and J lost 1, with 10 bases in between. The CDR3 is made up of 13 amino acids. CDR1 and CDR2 (germline): LNHDA, SQIVND (reference sequence). In nucleotides, the CDR3 is TGTGCCAGCGGGCCCCCGGCCAAAAACATTCAGTACTTC. It codes for CASGPPAKNIQYF. Complete variable domain (other parts from reference TRBV19 and TRBJ2-4): DGGITQSPKYLFRKEGQNVTLSCEQNLNHDAMYWYRQDPGQGLRLIYYSQIVNDFQKGDIAEGYSVSREKKESFPLTVTSAQKNPTAFYLCASGPPAKNIQYFGAGTRLSVL.

This chain joins TRBV29-1 and TRBJ1-1; D gene uncertain. Germline CDR1 SQVTM, CDR2 ANQGSEA. This CDR3 contains 13 residues. V was cut by 7 bases and J by 2 bases, with 14 bases left in between. The CDR3 coding sequence is TGCAGCGCACTCACGGACGCCAACACTGAAGCTTTCTTT. Encoded protein: CSALTDANTEAFF.

The count of this clone is one. The chain has TRBV10-3 and TRBJ2-3, with D perhaps being TRBD1 or TRBD2 (5 bases each). The germline V gene has CDR1 ENHRY and CDR2 SYGVKD. Trimming took off 9 bases at V and 8 bases at J, with 21 bases between the two ends. There are 14 residues in the CDR3. This CDR3 is CAISPSGVQGTQYF. In nucleotides, the CDR3 is TGTGCCATTTCACCGAGCGGCGTGCAGGGTACGCAGTATTTT.

This chain links TRBV4-1 with TRBJ2-3; 11 bases fit TRBD2. In germline, CDR1 is MGHRA, CDR2 YSYEKL. The CDR3 contains 17 residues. V lost 3 bases, J lost 2 bases, and 7 bases stayed unmatched. The CDR3 DNA follows: TGCGCCAGCAGCCAGGCCCTAGCGGGGGGACTCACAGATACGCAGTATTTT. Translated: CASSQALAGGLTDTQYF.

The chain employs TRBV23-1 and TRBJ1-4; the D is unclear. TRBV23-1 is an ORF for which the function is uncertain. The germline V and J ends were trimmed by 1 base and 8 bases, with 5 bases remaining between them. CDR3 size: 12 residues. The CDR3 bases are TGCGCCAGCAGTCAATTGAGAGAAAAACTGTTTTTT. Amino acids: CASSQLREKLFF.

The V call is TRBV12-5, the J call TRBJ1-2; no clear D. This CDR3 is built from 13 residues. Germline CDR1 reads LGHNT; CDR2 reads FRNRAP. V gave up 3 bases and J gave up 8 bases, with 13 bases separating them. The CDR3 sequence is CASGLKVVGGYTF. DNA for the CDR3: TGTGCTAGTGGTTTAAAAGTCGTGGGGGGCTACACCTTC. The variable domain in full, completed from reference TRBV12-5 and TRBJ1-2, reads DARVTQTPRHKVTEMGQEVTMRCQPILGHNTVFWYRQTMMQGLELLAYFRNRAPLDDSGMPKDRFSAEMPDATLATLKIQPSEPRDSAVYFCASGLKVVGGYTFGSGTRLTVV.

The chain links TRBV30 to TRBJ1-1; D is perhaps TRBD1 (6 bases). CDR1 and CDR2 (germline): GTSNPN, SVGIG (reference sequence). Trimming cost V 2 bases and J 10 bases, with 11 bases left between them. The CDR3 loop spans 11 amino acids. Written as DNA, the CDR3 is TGTGCCTGGAGTCCAGGGGCGTTAGCTTTCTTT. It yields the protein CAWSPGALAFF.

V gene TRBV29-1 combines with J gene TRBJ1-4; D unresolved. The CDR3 extends over 13 amino acids. V lost 2 bases and J 8 bases, leaving 12 bases between the germline ends. Germline V gene data show CDR1 as SQVTM and CDR2 as ANQGSEA. The CDR3 sequence: CSVETIGREKLFF. In DNA form, the CDR3 reads TGCAGCGTTGAAACGATTGGAAGAGAAAAACTGTTTTTT.